The rows below give T cell receptor beta chains drawn from one sample of a study of T-cell reconstitution after alpha-beta-depleted transplantation in children. TCRdb independently ran MiXCR on the PCR reads; one entry per CDR3 protein. The data contain just under 550,000 distinct CDR3 sequences, around 16% of them singletons. This specimen was PBMCs from the stem cell graft donor, taken from the stem cell graft. Receptor source: a human donor who donated a stem cell graft to a child with acute lymphoblastic leukemia. Each CDR3 is given with its conserved first and last residue. A D gene is named only where the DNA matches it firmly. Only some rows state a clone size, as once, few, many or a class for expanded clones.

clone size	V gene	J gene	D gene	CDR3 protein	CDR3 DNA
NA	TRBV20-1	TRBJ2-5	NA	CSARDRGPWETQYF	TGCAGTGCTAGAGATCGAGGGCCGTGGGAGACCCAGTACTTC
NA	TRBV3-1	TRBJ1-2	TRBD1	CASKHGPGGGGYTF	TGTGCCAGCAAGCATGGTCCAGGGGGCGGAGGCTACACCTTC
NA	TRBV29-1	TRBJ2-1	TRBD1	CSVDRGSLNEQFF	TGCAGCGTCGACAGGGGGTCTCTCAATGAGCAGTTCTTC
few	TRBV5-6	TRBJ2-3	NA	CASSLALISTQYF	TGTGCCAGCAGCTTGGCCCTGATAAGTACGCAGTATTTT
few	TRBV7-9	TRBJ2-7	NA	CASSLAARLEEYEQYF	TGTGCCAGCAGCTTAGCTGCCAGGCTCGAAGAATACGAGCAGTACTTC
few	TRBV24-1	TRBJ2-7	NA	CATSDPTRGRNEQYF	TGTGCCACCAGTGACCCGACTAGAGGGCGAAACGAGCAGTACTTC
NA	TRBV19	TRBJ1-1	NA	CASGALNTEAFF	TGTGCCAGTGGGGCATTGAACACTGAAGCTTTCTTT
NA	TRBV15	TRBJ2-3	TRBD2	CATSRGAGESDTQYF	TGTGCCACCAGCAGAGGGGCGGGAGAATCGGATACGCAGTATTTT
few	TRBV29-1	TRBJ2-1	NA	CSVEESRQKRPTFF	TGCAGCGTTGAAGAATCACGTCAGAAAAGACCAACGTTCTTC
NA	TRBV12-3/TRBV12-4	TRBJ2-1	TRBD2	CASGFPSGGRNEQFF	TGTGCCAGCGGTTTTCCCAGCGGGGGAAGGAATGAGCAGTTCTTC
few	TRBV5-1	TRBJ2-4	NA	CASSLVPSDIQYF	TGCGCCAGCAGCTTGGTCCCTAGCGACATTCAGTACTTC
few	TRBV6-1	TRBJ2-3	NA	CASRRLSSEMDTQYF	TGTGCCAGCAGACGCCTGTCTAGCGAAATGGATACGCAGTATTTT
few	TRBV19	TRBJ1-1	NA	CAGLTSTGTNTEAFF	TGTGCCGGACTGACTTCTACCGGGACGAACACTGAAGCTTTCTTT
NA	TRBV15	TRBJ2-1	NA	CATSREVGSGENEQFF	TGTGCCACCAGCAGAGAAGTCGGGAGCGGTGAAAATGAGCAGTTCTTC
NA	TRBV29-1	TRBJ2-7	NA	CSVEGPGNKSYEQYF	TGCAGCGTTGAAGGGCCAGGAAACAAATCCTACGAGCAGTACTTC
once	TRBV18	TRBJ2-6	NA	CASSPRSGPNVLTF	TGTGCCAGCTCACCTCGATCTGGGCCCAACGTCCTGACTTTC
many	TRBV4-1	TRBJ1-1	NA	CASSPGATEAFF	TGCGCCAGCAGCCCAGGGGCCACTGAAGCTTTCTTT
NA	TRBV5-6	TRBJ2-7	NA	CASTLATDYEQYF	TGTGCCAGCACCTTGGCCACAGACTACGAGCAGTACTTC
few	TRBV20-1	TRBJ2-6	NA	CSKAGANVLTF	TGCAGTAAAGCCGGGGCCAACGTCCTGACTTTC
NA	TRBV11-2	TRBJ2-2	TRBD1	CASSLVRQGAGELFF	TGTGCCAGCAGCTTAGTGAGGCAGGGGGCCGGGGAGCTGTTTTTT
NA	TRBV19	TRBJ2-3	NA	CASSIDQQRATDTQYF	TGTGCCAGTAGTATAGACCAGCAGCGGGCGACAGATACGCAGTATTTT
NA	TRBV28	TRBJ1-5	NA	CASSLLGGYSNQPQHF	TGTGCCAGCAGTTTGCTCGGGGGTTATAGCAATCAGCCCCAGCATTTT
NA	TRBV11-2	TRBJ1-2	NA	CASSASTIWDSYGYTF	TGTGCCAGCAGCGCCTCAACCATTTGGGATTCTTATGGCTACACCTTC
few	TRBV5-1	TRBJ2-6	NA	CASSWEGASGANVLTF	TGCGCCAGCAGCTGGGAGGGGGCCTCTGGGGCCAACGTCCTGACTTTC
many	TRBV5-1	TRBJ2-7	NA	CASSFADSYEQYF	TGCGCCAGCAGCTTTGCGGACTCCTACGAGCAGTACTTC
NA	TRBV27	TRBJ1-2	NA	CASSPSGRSGYTF	TGTGCCAGCAGTCCGTCTGGACGGAGTGGCTACACCTTC
NA	TRBV5-1	TRBJ1-1	NA	CASSRVEF	TGCGCCAGCAGCCGAGTAGAATTT
NA	TRBV27	TRBJ2-1	TRBD2	CASSLESSGLAGRYNEQFF	TGTGCCAGCAGTTTAGAAAGTTCGGGACTAGCGGGAAGGTACAATGAGCAGTTCTTC
NA	TRBV6-1	TRBJ1-2	NA	CASSEGPTGSYGYTF	TGTGCCAGCAGTGAAGGACCTACCGGGAGCTATGGCTACACCTTC
NA	TRBV12-3/TRBV12-4	TRBJ2-3	NA	CASSFAGTTDTQYF	TGTGCCAGCAGTTTTGCGGGGACCACAGATACGCAGTATTTT
NA	TRBV7-6	TRBJ2-2	NA	CASSLEINTGELFF	TGTGCCAGCAGCTTAGAGATCAACACCGGGGAGCTGTTTTTT
NA	TRBV7-9	TRBJ2-7	TRBD2	CASSPTPGTSSYEQYF	TGTGCCAGCAGCCCCACACCCGGGACTAGTTCCTACGAGCAGTACTTC
NA	TRBV7-9	TRBJ1-1	NA	CASSPPGSTEAFF	TGTGCCAGCAGCCCCCCTGGGTCTACTGAAGCTTTCTTT
few	TRBV20-1	TRBJ2-1	TRBD2	CSARGFPGLAVGEQFF	TGCAGTGCTAGAGGCTTCCCGGGACTAGCGGTGGGTGAGCAGTTCTTC
few	TRBV27	TRBJ1-1	NA	CASSLVAYWNTEAFF	TGTGCCAGCAGTTTGGTGGCCTATTGGAACACTGAAGCTTTCTTT
few	TRBV5-4	TRBJ2-4	TRBD1	CASSLGQGTLFLAKNIQYF	TGTGCCAGCAGCTTAGGACAGGGGACCCTGTTTTTAGCCAAAAACATTCAGTACTTC
NA	TRBV5-1	TRBJ2-7	NA	CASSLDGTLSYEQYF	TGCGCCAGCAGCTTGGATGGGACCCTTTCCTACGAGCAGTACTTC
NA	TRBV21-1	TRBJ1-2	NA	CASSKAGLTGGDYGYTF	TGTGCCAGCAGCAAAGCGGGGCTCACAGGGGGAGACTATGGCTACACCTTC
once	TRBV7-9	TRBJ1-1	NA	CASSLISTYSPEAFF	TGTGCCAGCAGCTTAATTTCAACCTACAGCCCTGAAGCTTTCTTT
few	TRBV20-1	TRBJ2-3	NA	CRVPGEPGLVTQYF	TGCAGGGTTCCGGGGGAACCAGGTTTGGTTACGCAGTATTTT
few	TRBV10-3	TRBJ2-6	TRBD1	CAIRSSGTAVSGANVLTF	TGTGCCATCAGATCTTCCGGGACAGCCGTCTCTGGGGCCAACGTCCTGACTTTC
few	TRBV20-1	TRBJ1-1	NA	CSAQKRDMNTEAFF	TGCAGTGCTCAGAAACGGGATATGAACACTGAAGCTTTCTTT
few	TRBV5-1	TRBJ2-7	TRBD1	CASSRRTGYEQYF	TGCGCCAGCAGCAGAAGGACAGGCTACGAGCAGTACTTC
few	TRBV5-1	TRBJ2-7	NA	CASSLARGDHEQYF	TGCGCCAGCAGCTTGGCCAGGGGGGACCACGAGCAGTACTTC
many	TRBV2	TRBJ2-2	TRBD2	CASTLGLAGDAGELFF	TGTGCCAGCACCCTGGGACTAGCGGGAGACGCCGGGGAGCTGTTTTTT
NA	TRBV27	TRBJ2-1	TRBD1	CASSTGQGAREQFF	TGTGCCAGCAGTACGGGACAGGGGGCGAGGGAGCAGTTCTTC
few	TRBV20-1	TRBJ2-1	TRBD2	CSARRLAGPSRDEQFF	TGCAGTGCTAGAAGACTAGCGGGACCCTCTAGGGATGAGCAGTTCTTC
few	TRBV12-3/TRBV12-4	TRBJ2-7	NA	CASTSGLSMREQYF	TGTGCCAGCACCTCGGGACTCTCCATGAGGGAGCAGTACTTC
few	TRBV12-3/TRBV12-4	TRBJ2-5	TRBD2	CASGSGGKGNQETQYF	TGTGCCAGCGGCTCGGGGGGAAAGGGGAACCAAGAGACCCAGTACTTC